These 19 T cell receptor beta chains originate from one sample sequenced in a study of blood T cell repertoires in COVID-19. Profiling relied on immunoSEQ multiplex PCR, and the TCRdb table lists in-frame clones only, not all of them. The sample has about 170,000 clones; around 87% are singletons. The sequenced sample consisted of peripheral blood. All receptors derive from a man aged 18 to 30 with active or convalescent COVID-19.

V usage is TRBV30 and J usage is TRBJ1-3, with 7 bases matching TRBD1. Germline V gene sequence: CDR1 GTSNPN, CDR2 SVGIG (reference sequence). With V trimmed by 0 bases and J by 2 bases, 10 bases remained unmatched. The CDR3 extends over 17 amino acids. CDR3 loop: CAWSVIIGRGPGNTIYF. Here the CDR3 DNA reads TGTGCCTGGAGTGTAATAATAGGAAGGGGGCCTGGAAACACCATATATTTT.

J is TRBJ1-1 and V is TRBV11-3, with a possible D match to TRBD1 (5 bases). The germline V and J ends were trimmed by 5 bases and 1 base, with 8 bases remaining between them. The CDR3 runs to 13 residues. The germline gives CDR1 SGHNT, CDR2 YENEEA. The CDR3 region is CASSRGQNTEAFF. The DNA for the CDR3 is TGTGCCAGCAGCAGAGGACAGAACACTGAAGCTTTCTTT.

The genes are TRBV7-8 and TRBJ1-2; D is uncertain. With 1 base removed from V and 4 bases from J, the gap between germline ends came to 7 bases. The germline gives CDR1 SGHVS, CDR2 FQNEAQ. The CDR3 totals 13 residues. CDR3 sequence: CASSLERTYGYTF. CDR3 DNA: TGTGCCAGCAGCTTAGAGCGCACCTATGGCTACACCTTC. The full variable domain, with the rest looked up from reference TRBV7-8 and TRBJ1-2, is GAGVSQSPRYKVAKRGQDVALRCDPISGHVSLFWYQQALGQGPEFLTYFQNEAQLDKSGLPSDRFFAERPEGSVSTLKIQRTQQEDSAVYLCASSLERTYGYTFGSGTRLTVV.

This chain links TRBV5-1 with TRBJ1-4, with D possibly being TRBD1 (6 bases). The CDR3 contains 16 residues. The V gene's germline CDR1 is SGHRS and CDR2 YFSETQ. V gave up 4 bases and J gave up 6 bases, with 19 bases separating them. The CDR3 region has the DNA TGCGCCAGCAGCCCTGGCCAGGGGAAGAGGGATGAAAAACTGTTTTTT. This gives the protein CASSPGQGKRDEKLFF.

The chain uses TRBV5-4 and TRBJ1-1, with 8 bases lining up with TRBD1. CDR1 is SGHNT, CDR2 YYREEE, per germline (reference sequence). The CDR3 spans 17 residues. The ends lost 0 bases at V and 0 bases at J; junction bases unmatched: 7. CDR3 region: CASSLEPTGDMNTEAFF. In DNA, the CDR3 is TGTGCCAGCAGCTTGGAACCGACAGGGGACATGAACACTGAAGCTTTCTTT.

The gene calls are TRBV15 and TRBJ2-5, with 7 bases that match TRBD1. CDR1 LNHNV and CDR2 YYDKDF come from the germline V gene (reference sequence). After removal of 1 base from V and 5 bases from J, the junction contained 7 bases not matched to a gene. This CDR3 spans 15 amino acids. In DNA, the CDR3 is TGTGCCACCAGCAGAGTAGGACAGGAGAGTGAGACCCAGTACTTC. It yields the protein CATSRVGQESETQYF.

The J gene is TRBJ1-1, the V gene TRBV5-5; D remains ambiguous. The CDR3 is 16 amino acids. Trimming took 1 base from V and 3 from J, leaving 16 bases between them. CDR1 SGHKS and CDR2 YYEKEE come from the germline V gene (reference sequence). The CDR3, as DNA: TGTGCCAGCAGCTTGTTAGGAGCGCTGACGTACACTGAAGCTTTCTTT. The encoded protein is CASSLLGALTYTEAFF.

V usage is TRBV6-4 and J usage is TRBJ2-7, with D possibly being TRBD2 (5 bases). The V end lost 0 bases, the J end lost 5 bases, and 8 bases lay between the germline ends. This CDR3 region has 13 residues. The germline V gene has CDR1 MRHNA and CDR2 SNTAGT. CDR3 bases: TGTGCCAGCAGTGACTCTGGGAGAAACGAGCAGTACGTC. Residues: CASSDSGRNEQYV.

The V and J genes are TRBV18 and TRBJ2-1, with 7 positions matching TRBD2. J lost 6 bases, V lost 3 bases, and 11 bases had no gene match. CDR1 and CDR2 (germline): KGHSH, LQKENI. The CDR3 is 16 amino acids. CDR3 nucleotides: TGTGCCAGCTCACCCTCTGTGGGAGGGCCAGTCAATGAGCAGTTCTTC. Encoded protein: CASSPSVGGPVNEQFF. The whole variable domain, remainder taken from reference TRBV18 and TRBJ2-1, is NAGVMQNPRHLVRRRGQEARLRCSPMKGHSHVYWYRQLPEEGLKFMVYLQKENIIDESGMPKERFSAEFPKEGPSILRIQQVVRGDSAAYFCASSPSVGGPVNEQFFGPGTRLTVL.

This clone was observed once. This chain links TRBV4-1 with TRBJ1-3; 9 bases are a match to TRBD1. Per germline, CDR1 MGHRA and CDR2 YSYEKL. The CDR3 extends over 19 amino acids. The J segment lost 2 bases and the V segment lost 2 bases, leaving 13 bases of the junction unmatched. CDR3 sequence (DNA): TGCGCCAGCAGCCAACCCGGGACAGGGTTTTCATTGCCTGGAAACACCATATATTTT. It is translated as CASSQPGTGFSLPGNTIYF.

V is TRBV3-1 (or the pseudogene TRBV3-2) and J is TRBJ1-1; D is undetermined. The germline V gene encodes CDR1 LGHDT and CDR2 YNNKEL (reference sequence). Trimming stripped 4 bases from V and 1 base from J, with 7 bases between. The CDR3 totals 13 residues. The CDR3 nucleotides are TGTGCCAGCAGCCGCTCCAGGAACACTGAAGCTTTCTTT. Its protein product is CASSRSRNTEAFF.

The CDR3 nucleotides are TGTGCTAGTGCCCGGACAGGGGACAATGAGCAGTTCTTC. Its protein product is CASARTGDNEQFF. J is TRBJ2-1 and V is TRBV12-5; 9 nucleotides match TRBD1. The CDR3 totals 13 residues. Trimming took 7 bases from V and 5 from J; bases not matched to a gene: 3. Looked up from germline, CDR1 is LGHNT and CDR2 is FRNRAP.

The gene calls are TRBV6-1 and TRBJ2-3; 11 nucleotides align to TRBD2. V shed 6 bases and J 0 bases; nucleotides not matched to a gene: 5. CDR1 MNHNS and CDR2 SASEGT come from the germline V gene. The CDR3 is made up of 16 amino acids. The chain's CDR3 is CASSEIAGGSTDTQYF. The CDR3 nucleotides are TGTGCCAGCAGCGAAATAGCGGGGGGGAGCACAGATACGCAGTATTTT.

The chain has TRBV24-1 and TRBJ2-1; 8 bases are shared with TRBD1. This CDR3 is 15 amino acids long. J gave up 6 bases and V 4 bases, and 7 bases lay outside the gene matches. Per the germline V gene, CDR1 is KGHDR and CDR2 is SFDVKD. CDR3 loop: CATSEPGTGGNEQFF. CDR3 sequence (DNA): TGTGCCACCAGTGAACCCGGAACAGGGGGCAATGAGCAGTTCTTC.

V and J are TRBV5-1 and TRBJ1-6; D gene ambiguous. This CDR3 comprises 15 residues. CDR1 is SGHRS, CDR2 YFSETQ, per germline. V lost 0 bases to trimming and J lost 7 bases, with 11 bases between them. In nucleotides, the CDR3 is TGCGCCAGCAGCTTGGCGGGTAGTGGCAATTCACCCCTCCACTTT. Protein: CASSLAGSGNSPLHF.

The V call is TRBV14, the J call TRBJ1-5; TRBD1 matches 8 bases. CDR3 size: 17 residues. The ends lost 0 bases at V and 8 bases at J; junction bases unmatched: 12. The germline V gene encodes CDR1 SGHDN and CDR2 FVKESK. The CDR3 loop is CASSQEIHGTGGEPQHF. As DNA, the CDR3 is TGTGCCAGCAGCCAAGAGATTCACGGGACAGGAGGGGAGCCCCAGCATTTT. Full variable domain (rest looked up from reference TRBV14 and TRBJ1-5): EAGVTQFPSHSVIEKGQTVTLRCDPISGHDNLYWYRRVMGKEIKFLLHFVKESKQDESGMPNNRFLAERTGGTYSTLKVQPAELEDSGVYFCASSQEIHGTGGEPQHFGDGTRLSIL.

The CDR3 bases are TGTGCCAGCAGTCCCCCGGGCGGGTATAATTCACCCCTCCACTTT. Residues: CASSPPGGYNSPLHF. The J gene is TRBJ1-6, the V gene TRBV2, with D hard to call. There are 15 residues in the CDR3. The V gene lost 5 bases and the J gene lost 4 bases, with 12 bases spanning the gap. Per germline, CDR1 SNHLY and CDR2 FYNNEI.

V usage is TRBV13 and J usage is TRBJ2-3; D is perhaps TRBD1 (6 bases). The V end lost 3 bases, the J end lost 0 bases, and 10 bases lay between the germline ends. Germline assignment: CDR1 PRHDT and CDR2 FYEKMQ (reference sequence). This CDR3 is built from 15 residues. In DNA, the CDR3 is TGTGCCAGCAGCTTCAGGGGTCCCAGCACAGATACGCAGTATTTT. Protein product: CASSFRGPSTDTQYF.

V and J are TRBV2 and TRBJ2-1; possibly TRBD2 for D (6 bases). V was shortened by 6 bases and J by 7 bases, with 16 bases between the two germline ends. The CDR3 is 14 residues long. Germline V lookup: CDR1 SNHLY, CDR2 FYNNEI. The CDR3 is CASRGTPSRNEQFF. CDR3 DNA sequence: TGTGCCAGCAGAGGGACTCCGTCTAGGAATGAGCAGTTCTTC.